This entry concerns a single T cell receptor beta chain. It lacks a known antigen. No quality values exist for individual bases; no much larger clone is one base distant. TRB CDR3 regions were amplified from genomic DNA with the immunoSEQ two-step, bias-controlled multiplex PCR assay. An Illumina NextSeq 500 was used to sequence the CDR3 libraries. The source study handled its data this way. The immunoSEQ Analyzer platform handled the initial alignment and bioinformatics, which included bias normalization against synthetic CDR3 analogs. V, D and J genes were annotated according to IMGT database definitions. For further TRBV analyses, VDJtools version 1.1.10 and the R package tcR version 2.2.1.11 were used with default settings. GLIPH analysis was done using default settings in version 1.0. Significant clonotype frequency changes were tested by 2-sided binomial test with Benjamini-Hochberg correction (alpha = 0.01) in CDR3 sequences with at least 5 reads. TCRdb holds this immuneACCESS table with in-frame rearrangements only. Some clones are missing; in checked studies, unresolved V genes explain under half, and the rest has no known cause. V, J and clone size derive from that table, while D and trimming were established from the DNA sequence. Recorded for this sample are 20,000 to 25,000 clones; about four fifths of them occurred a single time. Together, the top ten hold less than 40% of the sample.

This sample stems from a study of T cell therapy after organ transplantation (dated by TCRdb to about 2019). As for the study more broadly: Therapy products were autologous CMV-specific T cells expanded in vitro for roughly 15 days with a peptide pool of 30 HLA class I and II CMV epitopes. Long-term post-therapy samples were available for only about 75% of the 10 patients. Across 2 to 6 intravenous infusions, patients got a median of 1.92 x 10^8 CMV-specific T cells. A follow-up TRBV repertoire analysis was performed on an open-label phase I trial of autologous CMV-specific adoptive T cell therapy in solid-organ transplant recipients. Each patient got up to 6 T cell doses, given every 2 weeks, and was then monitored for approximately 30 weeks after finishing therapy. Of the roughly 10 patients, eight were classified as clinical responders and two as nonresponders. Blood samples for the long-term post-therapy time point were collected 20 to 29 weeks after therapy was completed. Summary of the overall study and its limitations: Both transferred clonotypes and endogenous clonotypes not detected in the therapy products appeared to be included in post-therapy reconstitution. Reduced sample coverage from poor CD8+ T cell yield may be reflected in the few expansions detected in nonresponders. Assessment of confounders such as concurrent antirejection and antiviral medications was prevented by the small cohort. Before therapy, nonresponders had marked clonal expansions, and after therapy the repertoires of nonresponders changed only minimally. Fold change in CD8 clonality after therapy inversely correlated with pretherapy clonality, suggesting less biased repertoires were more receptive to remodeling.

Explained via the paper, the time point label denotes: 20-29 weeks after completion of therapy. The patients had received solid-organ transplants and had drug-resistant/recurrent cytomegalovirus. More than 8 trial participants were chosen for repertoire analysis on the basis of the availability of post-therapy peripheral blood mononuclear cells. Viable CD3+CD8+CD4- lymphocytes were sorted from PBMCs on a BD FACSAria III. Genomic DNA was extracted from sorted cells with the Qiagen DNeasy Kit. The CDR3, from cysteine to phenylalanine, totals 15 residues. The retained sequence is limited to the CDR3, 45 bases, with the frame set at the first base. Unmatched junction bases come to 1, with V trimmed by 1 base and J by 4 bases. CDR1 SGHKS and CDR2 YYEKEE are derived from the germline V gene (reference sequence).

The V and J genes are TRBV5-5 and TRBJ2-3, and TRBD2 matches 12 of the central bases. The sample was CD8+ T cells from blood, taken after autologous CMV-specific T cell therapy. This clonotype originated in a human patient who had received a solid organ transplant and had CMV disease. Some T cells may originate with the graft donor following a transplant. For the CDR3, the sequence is CASSLTSGGSDTQYF. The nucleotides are TGTGCCAGCAGCTTGACTAGCGGGGGGTCAGATACGCAGTATTTT.